Listed here are 21 T cell receptor beta chains from one sample, sequenced in a study of early T cells in non-severe SARS-CoV-2 infection. MiXCR, run by TCRdb on the 5' RACE reads, gives a single entry per CDR3 protein. In the table there are roughly 42,000 distinct CDR3 sequences, approximately 12% of which are singletons. Material: whole blood. The receptors shown here come from an adult who was a healthcare worker with PCR-confirmed SARS-CoV-2 infection or an uninfected control (not recorded which).

This rearrangement joins TRBV12-3 or TRBV12-4 to TRBJ2-1; the match to TRBD1 covers 10 bases. CDR3 length: 18 residues. J gave up 1 base and V 7 bases, and 13 bases lay outside the gene matches. CDR3 DNA: TGTGCCAGCACCTCCGACAGGGGGCTTACTATATCCTACAATGAGCAGTTCTTC. As protein: CASTSDRGLTISYNEQFF.

This clonotype has only a few counts. The J gene is TRBJ1-6, the V gene TRBV20-1; a weak D match, TRBD1 (6 bases). The CDR3 loop spans 12 amino acids. Germline values: CDR1 DFQATT, CDR2 SNEGSKA (reference sequence). V was trimmed by 5 bases and J by 9 bases, leaving 11 bases between them. The CDR3 reads CSARTEGSPLHF. The CDR3 nucleotides read TGCAGTGCTCGGACAGAAGGTTCACCCCTCCACTTT.

This clonotype was picked up many times. J is TRBJ1-5 and V is TRBV20-1, with 8 bases matching TRBD1. The CDR3 has 15 amino acids. With V trimmed by 7 bases and J by 3 bases, 11 bases remained unmatched. Germline V CDR1 and CDR2: DFQATT, SNEGSKA (reference sequence). CDR3 nucleotides: TGCAGTGTTACCGCCCCAGGGGGCCTCAATCAGCCCCAGCATTTT. Amino acid sequence: CSVTAPGGLNQPQHF.

In this sample, this clonotype turned up many times. The V and J genes are TRBV6-5 and TRBJ2-7, with a possible D match to TRBD2 (6 bases). V was cut by 4 bases and J by 2 bases, with 9 bases left in between. Per germline, CDR1 MNHEY and CDR2 SVGAGI. CDR3 length: 13 amino acids. Here the CDR3 DNA reads TGTGCCAGCAGTTCGGGGACTCCCTACGAGCAGTACTTC. As protein: CASSSGTPYEQYF.

The chain joins TRBV9 to TRBJ1-1; D possibly corresponds to TRBD1 (6 bases). V dropped 4 bases and J dropped 6 bases, with 13 bases sitting between them. This CDR3 spans 13 amino acids. Germline CDR1 is SGDLS and CDR2 is YYNGEE. The CDR3 sequence: CASSRYSGAEAFF. The CDR3 nucleotides read TGTGCCAGCAGCCGGTATTCAGGGGCTGAAGCTTTCTTT.

The chain couples TRBV12-3 or TRBV12-4 to TRBJ1-4; D may be TRBD1 (5 bases). Trimming shortened V by 2 bases and J by 8 bases, and 9 bases separated the two germline ends. The CDR3 consists of 13 residues. The CDR3, as DNA: TGTGCCAGCAGTTTACGGTCAGGGGAAAAACTGTTTTTT. This gives the protein CASSLRSGEKLFF.

This clonotype has just a few counts. The chain uses TRBV5-1 and TRBJ1-1; D call uncertain. CDR3 length: 13 amino acids. V lost 0 bases, J lost 3 bases, and 6 bases lay in between. CDR1 and CDR2 from the germline V gene are SGHRS and YFSETQ. The CDR3 DNA reads TGCGCCAGCAGCTTGGCCAAGGACACTGAAGCTTTCTTT. This gives the protein CASSLAKDTEAFF.

This clonotype was observed at least ten times. The V gene is TRBV5-1, the J gene TRBJ2-1; 9 nucleotides match TRBD2. This CDR3 spans 14 amino acids. Germline V gene sequence: CDR1 SGHRS, CDR2 YFSETQ. V gave up 4 bases and J gave up 10 bases; unmatched junction bases: 9. The CDR3 here is CASSLLSGSSEQFF. The CDR3 DNA reads TGCGCCAGCAGCCTACTTAGCGGGAGCAGCGAGCAGTTCTTC. The entire variable domain, with the rest obtained from reference TRBV5-1 and TRBJ2-1, is as follows: KAGVTQTPRYLIKTRGQQVTLSCSPISGHRSVSWYQQTPGQGLQFLFEYFSETQRNKGNFPGRFSGRQFSNSRSEMNVSTLELGDSALYLCASSLLSGSSEQFFGPGTRLTVL.

This clonotype came up many times. J is TRBJ2-7 and V is TRBV20-1; TRBD2 might be the D (5 bases). V lost 5 bases and J 6 bases, leaving 14 bases between the germline ends. This CDR3 contains 12 residues. Germline V CDR1 and CDR2: DFQATT, SNEGSKA (reference sequence). The CDR3 sequence: CSAETTSVEQYF. The DNA for the CDR3 is TGCAGTGCTGAGACTACTTCTGTCGAGCAGTACTTC.

CDR3 coding DNA: TGTGCCAGTAAAATAAGGGCTAGCGGGGTGGCCAATGAGCAGTTCTTC. Protein: CASKIRASGVANEQFF. The chain employs TRBV19 and TRBJ2-1, with 9 bases that match TRBD2. The J segment lost 6 bases and the V segment lost 7 bases, leaving 13 bases of the junction unmatched. The CDR3 totals 16 residues. The germline V gene has CDR1 LNHDA and CDR2 SQIVND (reference sequence).

The chain recombines TRBV7-9 with TRBJ2-1; unclear D gene. CDR1 is SEHNR, CDR2 FQNEAQ, per germline (reference sequence). The ends were cut back, 5 bases at V and 8 bases at J, with 7 bases in the middle. The CDR3 consists of 11 residues. The CDR3 here is CASSPQDEQFF. CDR3 DNA sequence: TGTGCCAGCAGCCCCCAAGATGAGCAGTTCTTC.

This chain joins TRBV6-2 or TRBV6-3 and TRBJ1-1; unclear D gene. V lost 5 bases and J 1 base, leaving 17 bases between the germline ends. The CDR3 is made up of 16 amino acids. Germline values: CDR1 MNHEY, CDR2 SVGEGT. The CDR3 reads CASSPLVGKWNTEAFF. The CDR3, as DNA: TGTGCCAGCAGTCCCCTCGTGGGAAAGTGGAACACTGAAGCTTTCTTT.

This clonotype was detected many times. CDR3 residues: CSVAGRSGGIEAFF. CDR3 nucleotides: TGCAGCGTCGCTGGCCGTTCAGGGGGCATCGAAGCTTTCTTT. V and J are TRBV29-1 and TRBJ1-1, with 8 positions matching TRBD1. The CDR3 runs to 14 residues. V gave up 6 bases and J gave up 8 bases; unmatched junction bases: 14. Germline lookup yields CDR1 SQVTM and CDR2 ANQGSEA.

This clonotype was found many times. The rearrangement uses TRBV19 and TRBJ1-5, with unresolved D. CDR3 size: 15 residues. Germline values: CDR1 LNHDA, CDR2 SQIVND (reference sequence). V was shortened by 8 bases and J by 3 bases, with 17 bases between the two germline ends. The CDR3 region is CASSPDRRINQPQHF. The CDR3 DNA reads TGTGCCAGTTCCCCGGACCGCCGAATCAATCAGCCCCAGCATTTT.

This clonotype was picked up a small number of times. The chain is built from TRBV7-2 and TRBJ2-3; 8 bases match TRBD2. Germline-derived CDR1 and CDR2 are SGHTA and FQGNSA. Losses at the gene ends were 1 base for V and 4 bases for J; bases not matched to a gene: 1. The CDR3 has 14 residues. The CDR3 DNA follows: TGTGCCAGCAGCTTAGGGGGACTAGCAGATACGCAGTATTTT. This sequence encodes CASSLGGLADTQYF.

The V and J genes are TRBV7-2 and TRBJ2-7; 9 nucleotides align to TRBD1. J gave up 1 base and V 6 bases, and 4 bases lay outside the gene matches. Germline V gives CDR1 SGHTA, CDR2 FQGNSA. The CDR3 contains 14 residues. CDR3 in amino acids: CASSWTGDSYEQYF. CDR3 DNA sequence: TGTGCCAGCAGTTGGACAGGGGATTCCTACGAGCAGTACTTC.

In its sample, this clonotype is medium-sized (0.01 to 0.1%). The chain couples TRBV29-1 to TRBJ2-3; no reliable D call. The CDR3 extends over 11 amino acids. Looked up from germline, CDR1 is SQVTM and CDR2 is ANQGSEA. The V and J ends lost 3 bases and 6 bases respectively, with 7 bases between them. The CDR3: CSVDLYDTQYF. The DNA for the CDR3 is TGCAGCGTTGACCTGTACGATACGCAGTATTTT.

This clonotype appeared a few times. This sequence joins TRBV6-4 and TRBJ2-1; 10 nucleotides agree with TRBD2. Germline V CDR1 and CDR2: MRHNA, SNTAGT. The CDR3 runs 14 residues. The V gene end was trimmed by 2 bases and the J gene end by 6 bases; junction bases not matched to a gene: 1. The DNA of the CDR3 is TGTGCCAGCAGTGACGGGACTAGCGCCAATGAGCAGTTCTTC. Encoded protein: CASSDGTSANEQFF.

This clonotype occurred many times. The gene calls are TRBV3-1 and TRBJ1-2; D ambiguous. The germline V gene encodes CDR1 LGHDT and CDR2 YNNKEL (reference sequence). The CDR3 covers 12 residues. The ends were cut back, 0 bases at V and 9 bases at J, with 8 bases in the middle. CDR3 bases: TGTGCCAGCAGCCAAGATGTGAAGCGCTACACCTTC. The encoded protein is CASSQDVKRYTF.

This clonotype was seen a handful of times. The chain uses TRBV12-3 or TRBV12-4 and TRBJ2-7; D assignment may be TRBD1 or TRBD2 (6 bases each). This CDR3 has 14 amino acids. V lost 1 base, J lost 4 bases, and 11 bases lay in between. The CDR3 DNA sequence: TGTGCCAGCAGTTTAGGCGGGACACTTTACGAGCAGTACTTC. It encodes CASSLGGTLYEQYF.

This clonotype has at least ten counts. The chain has TRBV20-1 and TRBJ2-1; D remains unclear. V gave up 4 bases and J gave up 0 bases, with 16 bases separating them. Germline values: CDR1 DFQATT, CDR2 SNEGSKA (reference sequence). The CDR3 has 16 residues. The CDR3 DNA is TGCAGTGCTAATCCAGACACAACGAGCTCCTACAATGAGCAGTTCTTC. Translating gives CSANPDTTSSYNEQFF.